This T cell receptor beta chain was identified in a study of cytomegalovirus exposure and HLA in healthy donors. Germline V gene sequence: CDR1 LNHDA, CDR2 SQIVND (reference sequence). The CDR3 is 15 residues long. The V end lost 8 bases, the J end lost 0 bases, and 14 bases lay between the germline ends. It was with 60 Vbeta and 13 Jbeta primers that the PCR ran. Generated by immunoSEQ multiplex PCR, the TCRdb table keeps only in-frame clones and is missing some. The table shows 200,000 or so clones, with 70% to 85% occurring only once. The source material was PBMCs. This TCR was sampled from a middle-aged man in good health and CMV-seronegative. J is TRBJ1-5 and V is TRBV19; possible D gene TRBD1, 6 bases. In DNA, the CDR3 is TGTGCCAGTCGACCCGGACAGTATAGCAATCAGCCCCAGCATTTT. It codes for CASRPGQYSNQPQHF.